A single sample is the source of the 12 T cell receptor beta chains below, sequenced in a study of blood T cell repertoires in COVID-19. TCRdb's copy holds only in-frame clones and misses some; the assay was immunoSEQ multiplex PCR. The sample lists 50,000 to 75,000 clones; around 77% were seen once. Sequencing was done on a sample of peripheral blood. The origin of the receptors is a man older than 75 with active or convalescent COVID-19.

The CDR3 DNA reads TGCAGCGTTGATAGGGGAAGGTCTGAAGCTTTCTTT. Translation: CSVDRGRSEAFF. The chain links TRBV29-1 to TRBJ1-1, with D perhaps matching TRBD1 (5 bases). The CDR3 runs 12 residues. Germline V gene lookup returns CDR1 SQVTM and CDR2 ANQGSEA. Trimming pared 3 bases from V and 6 bases from J, leaving 11 bases between.

The chain couples TRBV25-1 to TRBJ1-1; TRBD1 matches 9 bases. The CDR3 loop spans 18 amino acids. With 0 bases clipped from V and 0 bases from J, the junction kept 8 bases outside the gene matches. CDR1 and CDR2 (germline): MGHDK, SYGVNS. In DNA, the CDR3 is TGTGCCAGCAGTGAATATATTAAGACAGGGGGTTTGAACACTGAAGCTTTCTTT. It codes for CASSEYIKTGGLNTEAFF.

This clone has just a few counts. V and J are TRBV28 and TRBJ1-5, with D perhaps matching TRBD1 (6 bases). Trimming stripped 5 bases from V and 0 bases from J, with 17 bases between. CDR1 is MDHEN and CDR2 is SYDVKM in the germline V gene. This CDR3 has 17 residues. CDR3: CASSLPGTRHSNQPQHF. The CDR3 coding sequence is TGTGCCAGCAGTCTCCCGGGGACACGACATAGCAATCAGCCCCAGCATTTT.

The V call is TRBV28, the J call TRBJ2-6, with D hard to call. The V gene's germline CDR1 is MDHEN and CDR2 SYDVKM. This CDR3 is 16 amino acids long. V gave up 1 base and J gave up 0 bases, with 7 bases separating them. The CDR3 reads CASSLSRSSGANVLTF. The CDR3 bases are TGTGCCAGCAGTTTATCCCGGAGCTCTGGGGCCAACGTCCTGACTTTC.

This chain connects TRBV7-2 to TRBJ1-3, with D possibly TRBD1 on 5 matching bases. The CDR3 loop spans 15 amino acids. Germline CDR1 is SGHTA and CDR2 is FQGNSA. V shed 1 base and J shed 0 bases, with 7 bases lying between them. The CDR3 bases are TGTGCCAGCAGCTTAGACAGGAGCTCTGGAAACACCATATATTTT. Translating it yields CASSLDRSSGNTIYF.

The V gene is TRBV7-9, the J gene TRBJ2-7, with D possibly TRBD2 on 6 matching bases. Germline V gene data show CDR1 as SEHNR and CDR2 as FQNEAQ (reference sequence). This CDR3 spans 15 amino acids. Trimming pared 1 base from V and 0 bases from J, leaving 10 bases between. The CDR3 loop is CASSLVGGSSYEQYF. CDR3 nucleotide sequence: TGTGCCAGCAGCTTAGTAGGAGGGAGCTCCTACGAGCAGTACTTC.

The chain recombines TRBV13 with TRBJ2-2; D possibly corresponds to TRBD1 (5 bases). CDR1 and CDR2 (germline): PRHDT, FYEKMQ (reference sequence). There are 16 residues in the CDR3. The V end was cut by 4 bases, the J end by 2 bases, with 14 bases between. Written as DNA, the CDR3 is TGTGCCAGCAGCTCTCGGCAAGGGGCTAACACCGGGGAGCTGTTTTTT. Translated, it gives CASSSRQGANTGELFF.

The chain couples TRBV7-3 to TRBJ2-3; 11 positions agree with TRBD2. Germline V gene lookup returns CDR1 SGHTA and CDR2 FQGTGA. V gave up 7 bases and J gave up 2 bases; unmatched junction bases: 5. The CDR3 is 15 amino acids. The CDR3 region is CASTSSGGTTDTQYF. The CDR3 DNA follows: TGTGCCAGCACCTCTAGCGGGGGGACCACAGATACGCAGTATTTT.

This clone was counted ten times or more. The rearrangement joins TRBV13 to TRBJ1-2; TRBD1 agrees at 7 bases. Germline values: CDR1 PRHDT, CDR2 FYEKMQ (reference sequence). This CDR3 contains 15 residues. Germline trimming cut 5 bases from V and 5 bases from J; bases unmatched to any gene: 11. The CDR3 region has the DNA TGTGCCAGCAGCCCAGACAGGGCCGGGATTTATGGCTACACCTTC. Its protein is CASSPDRAGIYGYTF.

The rearrangement joins TRBV27 to TRBJ2-1, with 9 positions matching TRBD2. Germline values: CDR1 MNHEY, CDR2 SMNVEV (reference sequence). The CDR3 contains 15 residues. V shed 2 bases, J shed 7 bases, and the junction held 6 bases outside the gene matches. The CDR3 spells CASSLRREGLNEQFF. Here the CDR3 DNA reads TGTGCCAGCAGTTTACGGCGGGAGGGCCTTAATGAGCAGTTCTTC.

This sequence joins TRBV28 and TRBJ2-5; a possible D gene is TRBD1 (6 bases). The V gene lost 5 bases and the J gene lost 4 bases, with 17 bases spanning the gap. Germline V gene data show CDR1 as MDHEN and CDR2 as SYDVKM. The CDR3 has 15 residues. Written as DNA, the CDR3 is TGTGCCAGCAGTGGAGGACAGAGGATTGGAGAGACCCAGTACTTC. It codes for CASSGGQRIGETQYF.

The chain carries TRBV29-1 and TRBJ1-1; D may be TRBD1 (5 bases). The germline V gene encodes CDR1 SQVTM and CDR2 ANQGSEA. CDR3 length: 13 amino acids. Trimming removed 1 base at V and 0 bases at J, with 6 bases between. The chain's CDR3 is CSVEGQLNTEAFF. As DNA, the CDR3 is TGCAGCGTTGAAGGACAGTTGAACACTGAAGCTTTCTTT.